Below are 3 T cell receptor beta chains sequenced from a single sample in a study of CD8+CD57+ T cells in acquired aplastic anemia. Template material for TCR beta VDJ and CDR3 profiling consisted of genomic DNA. TCRdb processed the reads anew with MiXCR; each CDR3 protein has one entry. Found here are around 430,000 distinct CDR3 sequences, around 33% of them singletons; the top ten hold 0.7% to 1%. An expansion of CD8+CD57+ cells by flow cytometry had been shown in patients chosen for sequencing. Sequencing was carried out using sorted CD4+, CD8+, or CD8+CD57+ T cells (not recorded which) from PBMCs. The receptor source for this set is a human donor with aplastic anemia.

Comments on this clonotype: A much larger clone lies one base from this, so it may be a read error. This chain joins TRBV4-1 and TRBJ1-2; unclear D gene. Germline-derived CDR1 and CDR2 are MGHRA and YSYEKL. Trimming shortened V by 7 bases and J by 2 bases, and 11 bases separated the two germline ends. This CDR3 contains 13 residues. For the CDR3, the DNA is TGCGCCAGCACGGGCGGAGTAAACTATGGCTACACCTTC. It codes for CASTGGVNYGYTF.

This clonotype was seen more than once but under ten times. The chain is built from TRBV5-1 and TRBJ2-2; a weak D match, TRBD2 (5 bases). The CDR3 has 17 amino acids. Between the trimmed V and J ends, which lost 0 bases and 2 bases, there was a span of 14 bases. Looked up from germline, CDR1 is SGHRS and CDR2 is YFSETQ. DNA for the CDR3: TGCGCCAGCAGCTTGGAAGGGTGGGGAGTTAACACCGGGGAGCTGTTTTTT. This gives the protein CASSLEGWGVNTGELFF.

The chain combines TRBV20-1 with TRBJ1-1; a weak D match, TRBD1 (5 bases). The CDR3 runs to 14 residues. With 1 base removed from V and 1 base from J, the gap between germline ends came to 10 bases. CDR1 DFQATT and CDR2 SNEGSKA come from the germline V gene (reference sequence). The CDR3: CSARGLRENTEAFF. CDR3 bases: TGCAGTGCTAGAGGTCTCAGGGAGAACACTGAAGCTTTCTTT.